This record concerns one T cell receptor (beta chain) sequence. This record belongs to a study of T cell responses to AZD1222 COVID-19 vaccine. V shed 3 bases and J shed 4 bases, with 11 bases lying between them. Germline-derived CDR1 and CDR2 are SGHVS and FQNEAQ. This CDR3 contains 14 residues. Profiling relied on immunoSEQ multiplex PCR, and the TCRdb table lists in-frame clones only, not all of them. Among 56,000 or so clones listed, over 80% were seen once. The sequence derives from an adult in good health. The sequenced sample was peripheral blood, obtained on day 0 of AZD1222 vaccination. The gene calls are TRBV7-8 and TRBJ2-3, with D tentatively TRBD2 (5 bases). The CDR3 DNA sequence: TGTGCCAGCAGCTTCGGGGATGTTGCAGATACGCAGTATTTT. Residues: CASSFGDVADTQYF.